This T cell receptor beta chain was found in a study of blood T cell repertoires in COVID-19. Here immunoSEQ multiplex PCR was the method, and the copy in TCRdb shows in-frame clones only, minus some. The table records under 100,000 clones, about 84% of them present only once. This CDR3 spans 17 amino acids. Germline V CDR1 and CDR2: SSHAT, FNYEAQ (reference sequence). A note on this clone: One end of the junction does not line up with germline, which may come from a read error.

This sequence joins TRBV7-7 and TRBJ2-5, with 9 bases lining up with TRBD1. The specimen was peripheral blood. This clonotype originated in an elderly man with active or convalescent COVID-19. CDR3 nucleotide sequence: TGTGCTAGCAGCTCATCCACGATAACAGGGGGCGGGCAGACCCAGTACTTC. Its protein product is CASSSSTITGGGQTQYF.